The T cell receptor (beta chain) described here comes from a study of OX40 agonist ivuxolimab in advanced cancers. Data came from immunoSEQ multiplex PCR; TCRdb stores just in-frame clones and leaves some out. The table has about 75,000 clones, about 85% seen once. Germline V gives CDR1 SGHRS, CDR2 YFSETQ. V was clipped by 3 bases and J by 5 bases; unmatched bases: 7. The CDR3 is made up of 14 amino acids. The sample was CD4+ or CD8+ T cells sorted from blood, taken in a trial of the OX40 agonist ivuxolimab. The clonotype originates from an adult with an advanced solid tumor such as melanoma, head and neck, liver or kidney cancer. This rearrangement joins TRBV5-1 to TRBJ2-5, with TRBD1 matching over 7 bases. CDR3 sequence: CASSSSGTAETQYF. CDR3 in DNA: TGCGCCAGCAGCTCTTCCGGGACAGCTGAGACCCAGTACTTC.